Described below is a single T cell receptor beta chain sequence and its context. This sample stems from a study of cytomegalovirus exposure and HLA in healthy donors. Primers for the PCR totalled 60 Vbeta and 13 Jbeta. Assay used: immunoSEQ multiplex PCR; TCRdb lists only in-frame clones, some missing. The sample has 85,000 to 130,000 clones; approximately 77% are singletons. The CDR3 runs 15 residues. Trimming shortened V by 5 bases and J by 2 bases, and 13 bases separated the two germline ends. Germline lookup yields CDR1 SGHDN and CDR2 FVKESK. This TCR derives from a male donor in good health and CMV-seropositive. V is TRBV14 and J is TRBJ2-1, with D tentatively TRBD2 (5 bases). Sequences were obtained from PBMCs. The CDR3 spells CASSSGLLTYNEQFF. The CDR3 DNA reads as TGTGCCAGCAGCTCCGGACTGCTCACCTACAATGAGCAGTTCTTC. The whole variable domain, filled in from reference TRBV14 and TRBJ2-1, reads EAGVTQFPSHSVIEKGQTVTLRCDPISGHDNLYWYRRVMGKEIKFLLHFVKESKQDESGMPNNRFLAERTGGTYSTLKVQPAELEDSGVYFCASSSGLLTYNEQFFGPGTRLTVL.